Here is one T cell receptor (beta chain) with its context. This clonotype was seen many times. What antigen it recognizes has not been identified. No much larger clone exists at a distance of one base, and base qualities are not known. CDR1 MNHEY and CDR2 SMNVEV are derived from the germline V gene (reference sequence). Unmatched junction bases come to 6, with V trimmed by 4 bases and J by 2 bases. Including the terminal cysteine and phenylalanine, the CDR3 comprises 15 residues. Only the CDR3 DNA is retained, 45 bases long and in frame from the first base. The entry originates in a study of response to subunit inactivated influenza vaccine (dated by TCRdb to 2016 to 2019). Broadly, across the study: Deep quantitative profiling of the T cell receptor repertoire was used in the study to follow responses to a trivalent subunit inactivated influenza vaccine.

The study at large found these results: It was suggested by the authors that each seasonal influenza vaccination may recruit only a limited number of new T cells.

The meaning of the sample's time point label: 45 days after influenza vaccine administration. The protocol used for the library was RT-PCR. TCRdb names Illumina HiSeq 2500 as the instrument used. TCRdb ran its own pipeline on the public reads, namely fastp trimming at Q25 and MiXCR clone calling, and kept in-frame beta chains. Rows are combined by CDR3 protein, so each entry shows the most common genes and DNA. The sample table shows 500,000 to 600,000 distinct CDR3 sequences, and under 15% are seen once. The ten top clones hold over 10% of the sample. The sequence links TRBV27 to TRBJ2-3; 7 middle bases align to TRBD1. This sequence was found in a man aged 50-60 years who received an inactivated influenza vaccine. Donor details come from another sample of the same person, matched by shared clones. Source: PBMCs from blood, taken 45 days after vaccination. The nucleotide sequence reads TGTGCCAGCAGTTCAACAGGGGCCCCCACAGATACGCAGTATTTT. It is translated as CASSSTGAPTDTQYF.